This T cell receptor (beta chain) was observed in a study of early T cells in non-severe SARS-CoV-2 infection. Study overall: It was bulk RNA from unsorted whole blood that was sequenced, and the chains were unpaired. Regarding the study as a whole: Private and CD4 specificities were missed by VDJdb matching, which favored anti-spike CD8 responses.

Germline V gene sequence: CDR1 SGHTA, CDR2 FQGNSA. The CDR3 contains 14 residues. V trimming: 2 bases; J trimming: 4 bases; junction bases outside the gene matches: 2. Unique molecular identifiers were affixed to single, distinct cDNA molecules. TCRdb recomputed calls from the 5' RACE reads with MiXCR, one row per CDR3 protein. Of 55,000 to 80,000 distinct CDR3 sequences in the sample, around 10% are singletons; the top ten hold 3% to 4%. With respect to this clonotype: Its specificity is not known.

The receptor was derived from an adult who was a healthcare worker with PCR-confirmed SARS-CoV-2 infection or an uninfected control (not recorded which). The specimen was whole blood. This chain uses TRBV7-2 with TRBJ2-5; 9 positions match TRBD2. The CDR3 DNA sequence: TGTGCCAGCAGCTTACTAGCGGGACCAGAGACCCAGTACTTC. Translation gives CASSLLAGPETQYF.